The clone carrying this T cell receptor (beta chain) was seen at least ten times. What it recognizes is unknown. This CDR3 has 13 amino acids. Germline loops: CDR1 DFQATT, CDR2 SNEGSKA (reference sequence). Trimming pared 0 bases from V and 3 bases from J, leaving 5 bases between. The sample is drawn from a study of identical twins. TCRdb redid the calling of the 5' RACE reads with MiXCR, one entry per CDR3 protein. Of around 100,000 distinct CDR3 sequences in the sample, 5.9% were seen once. Study findings and constraints: Out-of-frame TCR alpha sharing in monozygotic twins exceeded recombination model predictions.

The origin of this receptor is a woman aged 45-60 years in good health. The material sequenced was memory T cells sorted from blood. The J gene is TRBJ2-2, the V gene TRBV20-1; D is uncertain. The CDR3 reads CSARDFDTGELFF. Here the CDR3 DNA reads TGCAGTGCTAGAGATTTCGACACCGGGGAGCTGTTTTTT.